This T cell receptor (beta chain) was retrieved from a study of cytomegalovirus exposure and HLA in healthy donors (dated by TCRdb to between 2016 and 2019). Background for the entire study: An earlier analysis of approximately 640 of the donors reported 250 to 350 Gb of sequence data and 117 million unique TCR beta sequences from about 179 million T cells. An early release covering roughly 600 HLA-typed donors comprised around 300 gigabases of sequencing data and 85 million to 100 million unique TCR sequences. Of the roughly 430 genotyped donors, over 65% fell in the genetic ancestry cluster associated with self-reported Caucasian donors. The aim of the study was to test whether cataloging public T cell receptors could identify signatures of past pathogen exposure. The study used immunosequencing to profile the T cell repertoires of approximately 640 subjects and linked those repertoires to cytomegalovirus serostatus. Along with the approximately 600-subject first cohort, a separate validation cohort of over a hundred different subjects was used. High-throughput TCR immunosequencing, statistical association of individual TCRs with disease status, and machine learning were combined to predict cytomegalovirus infection status. A later analysis re-examined previously published TCR beta repertoires from about 700 donors and added high-resolution HLA genotyping to investigate patterns of TCR occurrence. In the later analysis, no new phenotypic data were used to find candidate immune exposures; instead, reliance was placed on TCR beta sequences and their occurrence across donors. To decide whether each TCR beta V gene segment behaved as functional or pseudogenic, an earlier analysis of fewer than 750 of the donors relied on high-throughput TCR beta sequencing. Donor age, sex, ethnicity and CMV serostatus were collected together with the repertoire data. A later genetic analysis took genome-wide SNP genotypes for about three fifths of the 666 donors and used that subset as a discovery cohort. Every repertoire in the discovery cohort had been generated on one and the same sequencing platform. HLA typing included class I and class II loci at four-digit resolution. The number of typed donors differed by locus: about 620-640 for A, B, C, DRB1 and DQB1; some 540 for DQA1; 606 for DPA1; and 450 to 480 for DPB1. Because of strong linkage in the cohort, five DR-DQ haplotypes were treated as single units for association and clustering. Among 398 genotyped donors of the cohort, an average of around 240,000 unique TCR beta nucleotide sequences was sequenced per donor, of which roughly 17% were non-productive. The investigation overall reported the following: The classifier was reported to diagnose cytomegalovirus status with high specificity and sensitivity in both the original and validation cohorts. The only immune exposure information available for the cohort was CMV serostatus. When HLA alleles, especially DR and DQ, strongly co-occurred, TCR associations were difficult to assign to individual alleles. A cluster of highly shared sequence variants was judged likely to be a technical artifact of the sequencing pipeline. Because counts were too low, seventeen rarely observed V segments, including chromosome 9 orphons, were excluded from the earlier analysis of 587 of the donors. The presence/absence analyses assumed that sequencing depth was roughly uniform across donors, and that assumption may not be true. HLA typing was unavailable for some donors at each locus, so association tests used only the typed subset. It was suggested by the authors that the approach could potentially be generalized to other disease states and immunological phenotypes. Correlated functional status among segregating V segments might be attributable to linkage disequilibrium, but an unknown experimental factor could not be ruled out. A further reported finding was that TCR beta sequences accurately predicted the HLA-A and HLA-B alleles for most subjects in the first cohort. While some public TCRs were present in many individuals, most TCR sequences turned up only very rarely across donors. In a later analysis, several top co-occurrence clusters were reported to appear linked to parvovirus B19, influenza, CMV and Epstein-Barr virus. In vitro tests confirmed that three of the cytomegalovirus-associated TCR beta chains recognize cytomegalovirus antigens. In a later analysis, most CMV-associated TCR beta chains were found to appear HLA-restricted, with HLA associations seemingly driven largely by CMV exposure. In this cohort, only TCR beta chains were sequenced, and detectable features were limited by the absence of alpha or paired-chain data. An earlier analysis of around 540 of the donors showed that most TCR beta V segments appeared in productive rearrangements either about 87% or about 30% of the time, which broadly matched IMGT annotations. Specific HLA alleles were associated with some 15,000 TCR beta sequences at a false discovery rate of 0.05 in a later analysis. The 87-base-pair reads could not distinguish some IMGT-functional V segments, including TRBV6-2 and TRBV6-3, so those segments were excluded. A total of 150 or so TCR beta chains were listed by the study as associated with cytomegalovirus. According to a later analysis, TCR association rates differed among HLA loci, with DRB1 alleles showing the most associated TCRs and HLA-C alleles showing the fewest. In a later genetic analysis, a missense DCLRE1C variant was associated with V-gene and J-gene trimming of TCR beta chains, and the association was replicated in an independent cohort. According to a later genetic analysis, donors in an Asian-associated ancestry cluster had fewer N-insertions in productive TCRs than the approximately 650-donor mean. A later analysis found that HLA-associated TCR beta chains were more clonally expanded and had lower generation probabilities than equally common non-associated chains.

The cohort was made up of 666 healthy bone marrow donors. At the time of sampling, every cohort member was nominally healthy, though immune exposures that went unrecorded were likely present. The donor was CMV seropositive and was included in the group of around 300 seropositive cohort members. A peripheral blood sample was provided by each donor, and peripheral blood mononuclear cells were used for TCR beta sequencing. Genomic DNA was extracted from the blood cell samples with the Qiagen DNeasy Blood Extraction Kit. Preparation of the library involved the immunoSEQ multiplex PCR assay. A mixture of 60 forward primers for TCR Vbeta segments and 13 reverse primers for TCR Jbeta segments was used in the multiplex PCR. Amplification of the CDR3 region of rearranged TCR beta genes was performed with a multiplex PCR assay on genomic DNA. Amplified TCR beta libraries were sequenced as 87-base-pair reads on the Illumina HiSeq System. The study's own analysis went as follows. A later analysis tallied 75 million to 85 million unique TCR beta chains across the 666 repertoires, and approximately 11 million of those chains were shared by two or more donors. To remove PCR and sequencing errors, raw reads were error-corrected and collapsed into unique sequences using a nearest-neighbor algorithm that merged closely related sequences. Alignment of CDR3 sequences to IMGT reference sequences was used to assign V, D and J gene segments. Each retained sequence needed at least a six-nucleotide match to both a V gene segment and a J gene segment. A rearrangement counted as productive if the CDR3 had no stop codons and remained in frame with V and J, and every other rearrangement counted as non-productive. CDR3 was defined according to IMGT convention as the region running from the second conserved V-encoded cysteine to the conserved J-encoded phenylalanine. In an earlier analysis of roughly 580 of the donors, sequences lacking an unambiguous match to a single V gene segment were excluded. An earlier analysis of a few hundred of the donors called V segments functional above 56.7% productive rearrangements and segregating when the between-donor standard deviation exceeded 5%. To diagnose cytomegalovirus status from the catalog of TCR beta chain sequences, a statistical classification framework was built. V and J gene assignment, in a later analysis, came from comparing TCR nucleotide sequences with IMGT/GENE-DB human TR gene sequences. In a later analysis, CDR3 sequences and most-parsimonious VDJ recombination scenarios were assigned using the TCRdist pipeline. In a later analysis, each TCR beta chain was defined by its CDR3 amino acid sequence together with its V-gene family, and reads lacking a unique V-gene family were excluded. In a later analysis, around 650 highly shared, low-generation-probability nucleotide sequences were removed to address suspected cross-contamination and a sequencing artifact. In a later analysis, a clonal expansion index was calculated for each public chain from normalized within-repertoire ranks of inferred template counts. In a later analysis, generation probabilities were computed using a VDJ recombination model fitted to out-of-frame rearrangements, and the results were checked against IGoR. Hypergeometric tests were used in a later analysis to score TCR-TCR, TCR-HLA and TCR-CMV co-occurrence, with a repertoire-size bias correction applied to the TCR pairs. False discovery rates were estimated in a later analysis by permuting HLA or CMV assignments 20 times. In a later analysis, co-occurring TCRs were grouped using DBSCAN, with TCRdist sequence similarity added in when clustering inside HLA-allele-positive subsets. Repertoires with fewer than 30,000 or more than 120,000 public chains, plus five repertoires with anomalous nucleotide sharing, were excluded from co-occurrence clustering. The source is immuneACCESS, and TCRdb retained only in-frame sequences with V and J called. Part of the clones is not carried over; for the studies checked, unresolved V genes explain less than half of this, and the remainder is unexplained. V and J calls and clone size follow that table, whereas D and trimming were derived from the DNA. The sample table lists under 150,000 clones, over 75% of them with a count of one. The top ten clonotypes cover approximately 5% of the sample.

V lost 4 bases and J lost 8 bases; the stretch between them is 17 bases long. Measured from the cysteine to the phenylalanine, the CDR3 is 14 residues long. Only the CDR3 region is kept as DNA, spanning 42 bases read in frame from base 1. The germline V gene provides CDR1 SGHTA and CDR2 FQGNSA. In its sample, this clone was seen a few times. This receptor's antigen is unknown. Per-base qualities were not stored, and no clone one base away is much larger. The TCR sequence derives from a woman in her twenties or thirties in good health and CMV-seropositive. What was sequenced was PBMCs. The chain joins TRBV7-2 to TRBJ1-2, with the D gene not confidently named. The CDR3 reads CASSYKGFSGGYTF. The DNA sequence reads TGTGCCAGCAGCTACAAAGGATTCTCAGGAGGCTACACCTTC.